This TCR beta chain was identified in a study of T cell responses to AZD1222 COVID-19 vaccine. Study-level points and caveats: Baseline seropositives among AZD1222 recipients totaled only five to seven. Among the donors, most were white British and more were female, and clonal diversity was possibly underestimated.

Assay used: immunoSEQ multiplex PCR; TCRdb lists only in-frame clones, some missing. The data show 120,000 or so clones, roughly 88% seen once. Concerning this clone: What it binds is not known.

V was clipped by 3 bases and J by 7 bases, with 11 bases between them. The CDR3 extends over 13 amino acids. Germline lookup yields CDR1 SGHDT and CDR2 YYEEEE. This specimen was peripheral blood, taken on day 0 of AZD1222 vaccination. This rearrangement joins TRBV5-6 to TRBJ2-1; D is possibly TRBD1 (6 bases). This clonotype was obtained from an adult in good health. The CDR3 region is CASSYTGRNEQFF. The CDR3 region has the DNA TGTGCCAGCAGCTATACAGGGCGGAATGAGCAGTTCTTC.